Listed here is a single TCR beta chain. This sample stems from a study of OX40 agonist ivuxolimab in advanced cancers. Across the study: Treatment received earlier with anti-PD-1, anti-PD-L1 or anti-CTLA-4 agents was allowed, and around 40% had some.

The V end lost 5 bases, the J end lost 2 bases, and 13 bases lay between the germline ends. Germline loops: CDR1 PRHDT, CDR2 FYEKMQ (reference sequence). CDR3 length: 14 residues. The table came from immunoSEQ multiplex PCR; TCRdb's copy has only in-frame clones and leaves some out. There are about 24,000 clones in the sample; 70% to 90% occur only once, and roughly two fifths lies in the top ten. Patients were excluded for autoimmune disease history or systemic immunosuppression. The investigators sampled blood at baseline, at cycle 4 day 1, and at cycle 7 day 1. This TCR was recovered from an adult with an advanced solid tumor such as melanoma, head and neck, liver or kidney cancer. This chain joins TRBV13 and TRBJ2-7; D possibly matches TRBD1 or TRBD2 (5 bases each). Sequenced material: CD4+ or CD8+ T cells sorted from blood, taken in a trial of the OX40 agonist ivuxolimab. This chain's CDR3 is CASSPRDGPYEQYF. As DNA, the CDR3 is TGTGCCAGCAGCCCCCGGGACGGGCCCTACGAGCAGTACTTC.